The 2 T cell receptor beta chains given below trace back to one sample, sequenced in a study of regulatory T cells in long-lasting Graves disease. The time point here: newly diagnosed GD, antithyroid drugs for less than 3 months. PBMC-derived RNA was used for the TCR library. Combining iRepertoire HTBI primers with Arm-PCR of CDR3 regions, the authors built TCR beta libraries. TCRdb redid the calling of the multiplex PCR reads with MiXCR, one entry per CDR3 protein. Counted here are under 500,000 distinct CDR3 sequences, roughly 15% occurring once; the ten biggest clones make up roughly a tenth. These data were also filed under a second study, of T cells in Graves' hyperthyroidism and ophthalmopathy.

The material was peripheral blood mononuclear cells (PBMCs), obtained at new diagnosis, from a patient treated with antithyroid drugs. Receptors originate from a woman under 40 with Graves disease.

This clonotype was detected a few times. The chain is built from TRBV14 and TRBJ2-7; 11 positions match TRBD1. Unmatched junction bases numbered 5, after V lost 3 bases and J lost 7 bases. The CDR3 has 14 residues. Germline V gene lookup returns CDR1 SGHDN and CDR2 FVKESK. In nucleotides, the CDR3 is TGTGCCAGCAGCCATCCCGGGACAGGGGGAGAGCAGTACTTC. It codes for CASSHPGTGGEQYF. Based on the CDR3 plus reference TRBV14 and TRBJ2-7, the full variable domain is EAGVTQFPSHSVIEKGQTVTLRCDPISGHDNLYWYRRVMGKEIKFLLHFVKESKQDESGMPNNRFLAERTGGTYSTLKVQPAELEDSGVYFCASSHPGTGGEQYFGPGTRLTVT.

This clonotype was seen many times. The rearrangement joins TRBV7-9 to TRBJ2-2; no clear D. The CDR3 loop spans 14 amino acids. Trimming cost V 6 bases and J 7 bases, with 15 bases left between them. CDR1 is SEHNR, CDR2 FQNEAQ, per germline (reference sequence). The CDR3 DNA sequence: TGTGCCAGCAGTGGGCGGCAGGCAGGCGGGGAGCTGTTTTTT. Translating it yields CASSGRQAGGELFF. The whole variable domain, remainder taken from reference TRBV7-9 and TRBJ2-2, is DTGVSQNPRHKITKRGQNVTFRCDPISEHNRLYWYRQTLGQGPEFLTYFQNEAQLEKSRLLSDRFSAERPKGSFSTLEIQRTEQGDSAMYLCASSGRQAGGELFFGEGSRLTVL.